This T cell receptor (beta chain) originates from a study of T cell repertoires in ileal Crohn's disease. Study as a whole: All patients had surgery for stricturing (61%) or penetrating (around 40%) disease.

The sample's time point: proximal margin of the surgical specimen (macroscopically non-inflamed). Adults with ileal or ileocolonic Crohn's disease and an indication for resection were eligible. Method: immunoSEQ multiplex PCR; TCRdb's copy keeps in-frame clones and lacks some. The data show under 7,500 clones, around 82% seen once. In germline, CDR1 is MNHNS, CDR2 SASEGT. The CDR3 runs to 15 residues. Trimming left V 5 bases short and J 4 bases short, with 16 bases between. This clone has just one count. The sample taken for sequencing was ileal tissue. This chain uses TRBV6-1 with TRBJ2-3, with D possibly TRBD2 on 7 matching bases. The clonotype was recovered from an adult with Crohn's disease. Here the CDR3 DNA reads TGTGCCAGCAGTCCCGGGGGGTGGGGGCCAGATACGCAGTATTTT. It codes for CASSPGGWGPDTQYF.